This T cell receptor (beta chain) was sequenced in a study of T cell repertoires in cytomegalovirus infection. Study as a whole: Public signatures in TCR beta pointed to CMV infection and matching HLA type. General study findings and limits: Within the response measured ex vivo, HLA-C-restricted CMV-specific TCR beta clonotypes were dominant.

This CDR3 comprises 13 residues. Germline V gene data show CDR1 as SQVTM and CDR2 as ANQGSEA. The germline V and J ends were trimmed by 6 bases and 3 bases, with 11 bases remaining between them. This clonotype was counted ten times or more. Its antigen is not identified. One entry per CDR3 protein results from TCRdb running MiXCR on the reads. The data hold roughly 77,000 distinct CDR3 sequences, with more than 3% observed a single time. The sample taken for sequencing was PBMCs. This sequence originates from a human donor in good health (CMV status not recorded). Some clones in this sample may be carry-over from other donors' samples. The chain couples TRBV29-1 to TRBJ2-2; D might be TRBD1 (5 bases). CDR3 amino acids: CSVDTGYTGELFF. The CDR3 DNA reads TGCAGCGTCGACACAGGTTACACCGGGGAGCTGTTTTTT.